These T cell receptor beta chains were read from a single sample in a study of blood T cell repertoires in COVID-19. Assay: immunoSEQ multiplex PCR; the TCRdb copy retains only in-frame clones and omits some. The sample lists 120,000 to 150,000 clones, approximately 85% occurring once. The source material was peripheral blood. The receptors come from a middle-aged man with acute or convalescent COVID-19. Both conserved end residues are part of each CDR3. The D gene is left open where the match is weak. Clone sizes are given selectively: once, few, many, or a class where the clone is expanded.

clone size	D gene	V gene	J gene	CDR3 DNA	CDR3 protein
-	TRBD1	TRBV7-7	TRBJ2-5	TGTGCTAGCAGCTTAACAGGGGTCGGAGAGACCCAGTACTTC	CASSLTGVGETQYF
-	-	TRBV10-3	TRBJ1-2	TGTGCCATCAGCACCGGGGGGGTGGCGCATCATGGCTACACCTTC	CAISTGGVAHHGYTF
-	-	TRBV27	TRBJ2-7	TGTGCCAGCAGTCCAGGGGTGGGCGAGCAGTACTTC	CASSPGVGEQYF
-	-	TRBV15	TRBJ1-1	TGTGCCACCAGCCAACAGGGACTAGGGACTGAAGCTTTCTTT	CATSQQGLGTEAFF
-	-	TRBV2	TRBJ1-5	TGTGCCAGCAGTGATGTTCTAAGAAGTTCTCAGCCCCAGCATTTT	CASSDVLRSSQPQHF
-	-	TRBV28	TRBJ1-1	TGTGCCAGCATCGGGAGGGTTGGGACTGAAGCTTTCTTT	CASIGRVGTEAFF
-	TRBD1	TRBV2	TRBJ2-5	TGTGCCAGCAGTGACGGGACAGGAGAGACCCAGTACTTC	CASSDGTGETQYF
-	TRBD1	TRBV6-5	TRBJ2-7	TGTGCCAGCTATACAGGGGGCGGGTACGAGCAGTACTTC	CASYTGGGYEQYF
-	TRBD1	TRBV6-5	TRBJ2-2	TGTGCCAGCAGTTTCCGGGACAGGCTAGAGGGGGAGCTGTTTTTT	CASSFRDRLEGELFF
few	-	TRBV28	TRBJ2-1	TGTGCCAGCAGTCCCGCGCCTTACAATGAGCAGTTCTTC	CASSPAPYNEQFF
-	-	TRBV10-2	TRBJ2-5	TGCGCCAGCAGTGAGCCCGGGAGTGGAAAGACCCAGTACTTC	CASSEPGSGKTQYF
-	TRBD1	TRBV28	TRBJ1-6	TGTGCCAGCAGGGGACAGGGGGCCTATAATTCACCCCTCCACTTT	CASRGQGAYNSPLHF
-	TRBD1	TRBV7-3	TRBJ2-1	TGTGCCAGCAGCTCCGGGACAGGGAGGGGATCCTACAATGAGCAGTTCTTC	CASSSGTGRGSYNEQFF
-	-	TRBV7-9	TRBJ2-3	TGTGCCAGCAGCTTGGGGGGAGAAAGCCCAGATACGCAGTATTTT	CASSLGGESPDTQYF
-	-	TRBV10-3	TRBJ1-1	TGTGCCATCAGAAGACAGGAGAACACTGAAGCTTTCTTT	CAIRRQENTEAFF
-	-	TRBV5-6	TRBJ2-7	TGTGCCAGCAGCCCAGACACCGGAGGGTACGAGCAGTACTTC	CASSPDTGGYEQYF
-	-	TRBV10-1	TRBJ2-7	TGCGCCAGCAGTGTGTACAGGGCTCCAAACTACGAGCAGTACTTC	CASSVYRAPNYEQYF
-	TRBD2	TRBV5-1	TRBJ2-7	TGCGCCAGCAGCTTGGAGGGACTAGCGGGGTGGGAGCAGTACTTC	CASSLEGLAGWEQYF
-	-	TRBV14	TRBJ2-7	TGTGCCAGCAGCCTTGCAGGCGTCTCCTACGAGCAGTACTTC	CASSLAGVSYEQYF
-	TRBD2	TRBV25-1	TRBJ2-7	TGTGCCAGCAGTGCCCGATCGGGACTAGCGAGCTACGAGCAGTACTTC	CASSARSGLASYEQYF
-	-	TRBV19	TRBJ2-5	TGTGCCAGTAGTACCCTCGACAGTAACCAAGAGACCCAGTACTTC	CASSTLDSNQETQYF
-	-	TRBV30	TRBJ2-3	TGTGCCTGGAGTAGTAGCGGAGATACGCAGTATTTT	CAWSSSGDTQYF
-	-	TRBV11-2	TRBJ2-2	TGTGCCAGCAGCTTATTTCCACAGATTAACACCGGGGAGCTGTTTTTT	CASSLFPQINTGELFF
-	TRBD2	TRBV5-5	TRBJ2-5	TGTGCCAGCAGCCATGGACTAGCGGGAGAAACAGAGACCCAGTACTTC	CASSHGLAGETETQYF
once	-	TRBV11-3	TRBJ2-5	TGTGCCAGCAGCTTAGATGGCTGGGAGACCCAGTACTTC	CASSLDGWETQYF
-	TRBD1	TRBV11-2	TRBJ1-1	TGTGCCAGCAGCCCCGACAGGGTTCAGGAAGCTTTCTTT	CASSPDRVQEAFF
-	TRBD1	TRBV28	TRBJ2-1	TGTGCCAGCAGTTTTTCCCCGGGACAGGGACCCCACTCCTACAATGAGCAGTTCTTC	CASSFSPGQGPHSYNEQFF
-	TRBD1	TRBV9	TRBJ2-7	TGTGCCAGCAGCGCTAGACAGGGGGCCAACGAGCAGTACTTC	CASSARQGANEQYF
-	TRBD2	TRBV30	TRBJ2-7	TGTGCCTGGAGCGAACCTGTGGGACTAGCGGCCTCCTACGAGCAGTACTTC	CAWSEPVGLAASYEQYF
-	-	TRBV6-1	TRBJ1-4	TGTGCCAGCAGTGATTCCGTCGGGGGGCGTGCTAATGAAAAACTGTTTTTT	CASSDSVGGRANEKLFF
once	TRBD1	TRBV5-4	TRBJ1-5	TGTGCCAGCAGCCAGGACAGGGGCAGCAATCAGCCCCAGCATTTT	CASSQDRGSNQPQHF